The 4 T cell receptor beta chains in this list originate from one sample, sequenced in a study of cytotoxic CD8 clonotypes in ibrutinib-treated CLL. Data came from immunoSEQ multiplex PCR; TCRdb stores just in-frame clones and leaves some out. The sample has hundreds of thousands of clones; 60% to 75% are singletons. Sample: PBMCs, taken after 24 months of ibrutinib treatment. The receptors were gathered from a human donor with chronic lymphocytic leukemia.

This clone has a single count. The chain carries TRBV28 and TRBJ2-7, with D tentatively TRBD2 (5 bases). The germline gives CDR1 MDHEN, CDR2 SYDVKM. V was clipped by 2 bases and J by 0 bases, with 11 bases between them. The CDR3 runs 15 residues. The CDR3 sequence is CASSLIGLSSYEQYF. In DNA, the CDR3 is TGTGCCAGCAGTTTAATCGGACTCAGCTCCTACGAGCAGTACTTC.

V gene TRBV10-3 combines with J gene TRBJ2-5; D unresolved. Trimming removed 9 bases at V and 0 bases at J, with 8 bases between. Germline V gene lookup returns CDR1 ENHRY and CDR2 SYGVKD. There are 12 residues in the CDR3. The CDR3 sequence is CAIGRNQETQYF. The CDR3 DNA reads as TGTGCCATAGGACGTAACCAAGAGACCCAGTACTTC.

The J gene is TRBJ2-1, the V gene TRBV11-2, with D tentatively TRBD1 or TRBD2 (6 bases each). There are 17 residues in the CDR3. CDR1 is SGHAT and CDR2 is FQNNGV in the germline V gene. The V gene lost 0 bases and the J gene lost 3 bases, with 15 bases spanning the gap. CDR3 coding DNA: TGTGCCAGCAGCTTAGAGGGTTGGGGGGCCGGCTACAATGAGCAGTTCTTC. It encodes CASSLEGWGAGYNEQFF.

This clone has a single count. The gene calls are TRBV27 and TRBJ1-4; no reliable D call. Between the trimmed V and J ends, which lost 4 bases and 0 bases, there was a span of 6 bases. This CDR3 has 14 residues. The germline CDR1 and CDR2 sequences are MNHEY and SMNVEV (reference sequence). The CDR3 here is CASSYVATNEKLFF. CDR3 in DNA: TGTGCCAGCAGTTACGTTGCAACTAATGAAAAACTGTTTTTT.